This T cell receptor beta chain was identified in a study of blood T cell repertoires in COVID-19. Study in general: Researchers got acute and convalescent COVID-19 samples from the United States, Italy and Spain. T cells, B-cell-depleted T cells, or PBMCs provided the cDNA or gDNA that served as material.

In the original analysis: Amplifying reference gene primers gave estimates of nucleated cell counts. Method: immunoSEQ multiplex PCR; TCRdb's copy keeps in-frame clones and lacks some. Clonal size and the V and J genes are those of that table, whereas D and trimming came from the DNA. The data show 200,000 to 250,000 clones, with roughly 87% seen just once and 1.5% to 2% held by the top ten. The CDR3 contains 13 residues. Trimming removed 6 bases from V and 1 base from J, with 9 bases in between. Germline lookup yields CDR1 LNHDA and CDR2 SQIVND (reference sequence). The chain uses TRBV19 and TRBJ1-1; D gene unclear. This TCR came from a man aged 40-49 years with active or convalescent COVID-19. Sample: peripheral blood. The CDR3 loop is CASSVEGNTEAFF. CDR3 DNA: TGTGCCAGTAGCGTCGAGGGGAACACTGAAGCTTTCTTT.